This TCR beta chain is from a study of T cell repertoires in cytomegalovirus infection. Study-level findings and limits: Predominance within the ex vivo response was attributable to HLA-C-restricted CMV-specific TCR beta clonotypes.

TCRdb passed the reads through MiXCR, listing each CDR3 protein once. The table has fewer than 550,000 distinct CDR3 sequences, 26% seen once. This clonotype was counted between two and nine times. As yet, its antigen is unknown. This receptor was taken from a human donor in good health (CMV status not recorded). Some clones in this sample may be carry-over from other donors' samples. Sequencing was done on a sample of PBMCs.

CDR3 in DNA: TGTGCCAGCAGCCCCGGGACTAGCGCGCGTGAGCAGTTCTTC. Translating gives CASSPGTSAREQFF. V usage is TRBV6-1 and J usage is TRBJ2-1; 10 bases align to TRBD2. Germline assignment: CDR1 MNHNS and CDR2 SASEGT. This CDR3 is built from 14 residues. The trim removed 6 bases at V and 9 bases at J, leaving 8 bases unmatched.